The entry below gives a single T cell receptor beta chain sequence along with its context. Only in-frame clones appear in the TCRdb table, and some are missing; sequencing was by immunoSEQ multiplex PCR. This sample has more than 750 clones, with about half found just once. All graft-versus-host disease patients had gastrointestinal involvement and received several lines of directed therapy. This sample is part of a study of tissue T cells after allogeneic stem cell transplantation. The wider study: Graft-versus-host disease patients received grafts, four unmodified and three CD34-selected to deplete T cells.

Looked up from germline, CDR1 is MRHNA and CDR2 is SNTAGT. Between the trimmed V and J ends, which lost 5 bases and 3 bases, there was a span of 10 bases. The CDR3 loop spans 14 amino acids. This specimen was blood, taken at autopsy. This TCR was sampled from a female patient aged 40-69 years with steroid-refractory graft-versus-host disease after an allogeneic stem cell transplant. The graft donor may be the source of some T cells. The chain recombines TRBV6-4 with TRBJ2-2; D call uncertain. The CDR3 DNA follows: TGTGCCAGCAGTAGGGAATTAGACACCGGGGAGCTGTTTTTT. This gives the protein CASSRELDTGELFF.